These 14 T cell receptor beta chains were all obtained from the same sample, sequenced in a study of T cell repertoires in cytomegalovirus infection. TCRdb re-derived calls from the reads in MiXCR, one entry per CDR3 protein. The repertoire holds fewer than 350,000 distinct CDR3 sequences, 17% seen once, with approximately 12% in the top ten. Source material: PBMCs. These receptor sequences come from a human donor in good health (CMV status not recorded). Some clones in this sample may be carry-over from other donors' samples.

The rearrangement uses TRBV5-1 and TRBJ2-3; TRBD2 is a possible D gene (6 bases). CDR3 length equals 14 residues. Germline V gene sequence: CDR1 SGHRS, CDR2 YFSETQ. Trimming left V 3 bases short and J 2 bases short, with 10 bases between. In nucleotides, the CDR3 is TGCGCCAGCAGCTCGGGGGAAATCACAGATACGCAGTATTTT. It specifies CASSSGEITDTQYF.

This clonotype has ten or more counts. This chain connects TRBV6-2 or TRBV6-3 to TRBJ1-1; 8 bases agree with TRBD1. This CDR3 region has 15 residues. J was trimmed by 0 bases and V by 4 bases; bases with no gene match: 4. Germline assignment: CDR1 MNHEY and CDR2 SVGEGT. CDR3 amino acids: CASSSGQGLNTEAFF. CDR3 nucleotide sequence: TGTGCCAGCAGTTCTGGACAGGGATTGAACACTGAAGCTTTCTTT.

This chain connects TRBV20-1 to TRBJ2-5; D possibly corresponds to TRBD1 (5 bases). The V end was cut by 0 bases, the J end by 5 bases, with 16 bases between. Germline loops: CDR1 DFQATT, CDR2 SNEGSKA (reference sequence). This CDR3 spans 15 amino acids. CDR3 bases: TGCAGTGCTAGAGATCTTCGGCAGGGTGGCGAGACCCAGTACTTC. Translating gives CSARDLRQGGETQYF.

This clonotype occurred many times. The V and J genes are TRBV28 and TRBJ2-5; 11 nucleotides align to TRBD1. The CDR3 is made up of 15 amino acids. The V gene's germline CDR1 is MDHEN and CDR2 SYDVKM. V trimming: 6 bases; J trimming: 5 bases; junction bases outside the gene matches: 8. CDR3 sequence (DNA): TGTGCCAGCAGGGGGGACAGGGGGATTTATGAGACCCAGTACTTC. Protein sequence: CASRGDRGIYETQYF.

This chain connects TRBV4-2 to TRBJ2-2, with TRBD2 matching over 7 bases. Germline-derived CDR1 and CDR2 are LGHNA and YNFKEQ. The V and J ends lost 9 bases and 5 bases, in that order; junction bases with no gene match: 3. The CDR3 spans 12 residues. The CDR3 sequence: CASRGVTGELFF. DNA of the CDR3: TGTGCCAGTCGGGGGGTTACCGGGGAGCTGTTTTTT.

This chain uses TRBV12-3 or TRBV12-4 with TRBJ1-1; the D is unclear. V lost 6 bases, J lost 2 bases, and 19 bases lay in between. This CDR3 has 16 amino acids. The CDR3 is CASSPGVGQPNTEAFF. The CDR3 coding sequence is TGTGCCAGCAGCCCCGGGGTCGGGCAGCCTAACACTGAAGCTTTCTTT.

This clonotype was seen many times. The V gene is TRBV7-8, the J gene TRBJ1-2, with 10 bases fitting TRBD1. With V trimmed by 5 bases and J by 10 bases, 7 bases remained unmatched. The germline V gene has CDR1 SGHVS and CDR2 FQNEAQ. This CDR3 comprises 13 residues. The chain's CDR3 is CASSPRDRGAYTF. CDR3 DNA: TGTGCCAGCAGCCCGCGGGACAGGGGAGCCTACACCTTC.

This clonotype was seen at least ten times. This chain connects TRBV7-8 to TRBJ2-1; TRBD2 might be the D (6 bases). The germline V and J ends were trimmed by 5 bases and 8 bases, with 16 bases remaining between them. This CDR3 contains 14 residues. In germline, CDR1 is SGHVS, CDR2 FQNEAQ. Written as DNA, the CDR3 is TGTGCCAGCAGCCGCGGTGGGGGAGGCCATGAGCAGTTCTTC. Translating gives CASSRGGGGHEQFF.

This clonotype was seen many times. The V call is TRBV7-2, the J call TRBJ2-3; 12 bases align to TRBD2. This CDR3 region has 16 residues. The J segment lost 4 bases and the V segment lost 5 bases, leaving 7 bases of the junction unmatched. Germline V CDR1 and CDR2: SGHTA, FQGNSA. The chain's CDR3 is CASSTRLAGAADTQYF. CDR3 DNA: TGTGCCAGCAGCACAAGACTAGCGGGGGCCGCAGATACGCAGTATTTT.

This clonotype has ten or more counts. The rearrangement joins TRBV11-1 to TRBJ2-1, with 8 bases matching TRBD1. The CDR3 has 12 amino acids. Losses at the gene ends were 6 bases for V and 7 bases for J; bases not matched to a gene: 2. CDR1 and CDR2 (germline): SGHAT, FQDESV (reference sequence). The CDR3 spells CASRRTGNEQFF. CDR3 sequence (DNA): TGTGCCAGCAGACGGACAGGGAATGAGCAGTTCTTC.

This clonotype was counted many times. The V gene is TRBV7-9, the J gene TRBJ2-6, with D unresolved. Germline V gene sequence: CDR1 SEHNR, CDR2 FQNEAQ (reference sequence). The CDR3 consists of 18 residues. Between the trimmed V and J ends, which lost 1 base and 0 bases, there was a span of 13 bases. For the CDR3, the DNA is TGTGCCAGCAGCTTAGAAGAGCCACCGTTCTCTGGGGCCAACGTCCTGACTTTC. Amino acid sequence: CASSLEEPPFSGANVLTF. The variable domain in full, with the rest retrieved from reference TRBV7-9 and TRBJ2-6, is DTGVSQNPRHKITKRGQNVTFRCDPISEHNRLYWYRQTLGQGPEFLTYFQNEAQLEKSRLLSDRFSAERPKGSFSTLEIQRTEQGDSAMYLCASSLEEPPFSGANVLTFGAGSRLTVL.

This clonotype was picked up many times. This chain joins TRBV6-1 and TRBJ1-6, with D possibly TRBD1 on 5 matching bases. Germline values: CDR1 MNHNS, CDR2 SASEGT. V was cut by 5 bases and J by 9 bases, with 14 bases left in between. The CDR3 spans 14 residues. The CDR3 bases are TGTGCCAGCAGTCAGAACCAGGGAAGTTCACCCCTCCACTTT. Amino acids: CASSQNQGSSPLHF.

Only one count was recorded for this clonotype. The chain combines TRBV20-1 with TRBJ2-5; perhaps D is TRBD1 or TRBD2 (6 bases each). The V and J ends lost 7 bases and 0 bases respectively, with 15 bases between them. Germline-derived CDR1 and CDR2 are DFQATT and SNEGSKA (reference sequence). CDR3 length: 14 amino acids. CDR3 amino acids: CSGGRTAYQETQYF. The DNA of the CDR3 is TGCAGTGGGGGGAGGACAGCTTACCAAGAGACCCAGTACTTC.

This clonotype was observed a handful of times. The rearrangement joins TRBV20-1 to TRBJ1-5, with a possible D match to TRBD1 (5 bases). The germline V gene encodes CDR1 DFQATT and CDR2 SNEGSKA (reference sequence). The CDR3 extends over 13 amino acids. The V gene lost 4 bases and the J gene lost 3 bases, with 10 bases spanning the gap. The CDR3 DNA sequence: TGCAGTGCTATGACAGATGCCAATCAGCCCCAGCATTTT. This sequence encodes CSAMTDANQPQHF.